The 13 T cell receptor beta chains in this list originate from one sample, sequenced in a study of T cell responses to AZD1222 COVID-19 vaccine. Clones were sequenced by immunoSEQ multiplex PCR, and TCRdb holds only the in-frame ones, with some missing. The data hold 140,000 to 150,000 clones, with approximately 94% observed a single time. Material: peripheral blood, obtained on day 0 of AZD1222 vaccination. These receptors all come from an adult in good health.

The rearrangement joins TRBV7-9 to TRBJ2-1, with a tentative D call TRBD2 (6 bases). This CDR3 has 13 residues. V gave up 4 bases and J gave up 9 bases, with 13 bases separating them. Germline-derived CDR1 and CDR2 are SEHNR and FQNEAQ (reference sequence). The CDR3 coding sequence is TGTGCCAGCAGCTCTACAATACTAGCTGAGCAGTTCTTC. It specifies CASSSTILAEQFF.

The CDR3 DNA sequence: TGCGCCAGCTCAGGGGACAGCTATTACGAGCAGTACTTC. Amino acid sequence: CASSGDSYYEQYF. The V and J genes are TRBV5-1 and TRBJ2-7, with 7 bases that match TRBD1. J was trimmed by 4 bases and V by 7 bases; bases with no gene match: 8. Germline lookup yields CDR1 SGHRS and CDR2 YFSETQ. CDR3 size: 13 residues.

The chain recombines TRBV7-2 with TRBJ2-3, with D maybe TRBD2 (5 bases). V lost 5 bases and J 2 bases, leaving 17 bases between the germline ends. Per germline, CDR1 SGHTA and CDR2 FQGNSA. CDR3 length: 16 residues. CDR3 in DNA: TGTGCCAGCAGCGTAGGTACCTTAGCGTCCACAGATACGCAGTATTTT. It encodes CASSVGTLASTDTQYF.

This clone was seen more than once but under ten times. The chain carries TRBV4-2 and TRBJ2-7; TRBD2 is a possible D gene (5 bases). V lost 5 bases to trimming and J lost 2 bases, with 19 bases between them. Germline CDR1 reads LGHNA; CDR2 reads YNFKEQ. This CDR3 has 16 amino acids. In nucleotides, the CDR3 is TGTGCCAGCAGCGACCCCCTCGGCGGGCGCGCCTACGAGCAGTACTTC. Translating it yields CASSDPLGGRAYEQYF.

The DNA of the CDR3 is TGTGCCATCAGTGAAGAACCGAACACTGAAGCTTTCTTT. Its translation is CAISEEPNTEAFF. The chain combines TRBV10-3 with TRBJ1-1; D remains unclear. Per the germline V gene, CDR1 is ENHRY and CDR2 is SYGVKD. The CDR3 contains 13 residues. Trimming left V 3 bases short and J 1 base short, with 6 bases between.

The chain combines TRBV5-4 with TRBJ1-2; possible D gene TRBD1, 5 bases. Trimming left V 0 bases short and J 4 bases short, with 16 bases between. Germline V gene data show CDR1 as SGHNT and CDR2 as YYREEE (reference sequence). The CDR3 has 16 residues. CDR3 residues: CASSLERTTLAYGYTF. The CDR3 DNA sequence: TGTGCCAGCAGCTTGGAAAGGACAACCTTGGCCTATGGCTACACCTTC. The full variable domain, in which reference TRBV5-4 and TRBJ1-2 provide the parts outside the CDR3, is ETGVTQSPTHLIKTRGQQVTLRCSSQSGHNTVSWYQQALGQGPQFIFQYYREEENGRGNFPPRFSGLQFPNYSSELNVNALELDDSALYLCASSLERTTLAYGYTFGSGTRLTVV.

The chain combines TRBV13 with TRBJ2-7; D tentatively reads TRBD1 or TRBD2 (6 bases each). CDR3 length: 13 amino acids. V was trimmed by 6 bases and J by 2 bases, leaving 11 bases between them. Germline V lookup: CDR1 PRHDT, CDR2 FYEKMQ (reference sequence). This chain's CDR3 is CASRMGGTYEQYF. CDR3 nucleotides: TGTGCCAGCAGAATGGGGGGCACCTACGAGCAGTACTTC.

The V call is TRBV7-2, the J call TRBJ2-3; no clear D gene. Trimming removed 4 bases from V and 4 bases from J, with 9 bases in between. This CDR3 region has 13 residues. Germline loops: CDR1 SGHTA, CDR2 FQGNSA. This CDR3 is CASSSYHPDTQYF. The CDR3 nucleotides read TGTGCCAGCAGCTCGTATCACCCAGATACGCAGTATTTT.

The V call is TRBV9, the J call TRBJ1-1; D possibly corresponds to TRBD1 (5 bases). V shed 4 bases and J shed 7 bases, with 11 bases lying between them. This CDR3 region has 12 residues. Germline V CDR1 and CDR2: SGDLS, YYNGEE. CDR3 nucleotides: TGTGCCAGCAGCCCCGCTAGGGGTGAAGCTTTCTTT. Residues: CASSPARGEAFF.

The CDR3 region is CASSGWTATEAFF. The CDR3 DNA reads as TGTGCCAGCAGTGGATGGACAGCCACTGAAGCTTTCTTT. The chain couples TRBV12-3 or TRBV12-4 to TRBJ1-1; perhaps TRBD1 as D (6 bases). Trimming cost V 5 bases and J 4 bases, with 11 bases left between them. This CDR3 is built from 13 residues.

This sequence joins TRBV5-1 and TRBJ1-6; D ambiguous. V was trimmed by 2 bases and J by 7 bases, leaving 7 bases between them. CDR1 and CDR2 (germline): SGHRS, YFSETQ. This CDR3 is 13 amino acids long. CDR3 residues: CASSFQENSPLHF. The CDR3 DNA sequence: TGCGCCAGCAGCTTTCAGGAAAATTCACCCCTCCACTTT.

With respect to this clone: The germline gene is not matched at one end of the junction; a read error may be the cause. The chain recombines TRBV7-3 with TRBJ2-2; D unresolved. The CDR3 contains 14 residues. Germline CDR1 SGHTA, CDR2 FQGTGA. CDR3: CASSLTSRTEELFF. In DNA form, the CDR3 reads TGTGCCAGCAGCTTAACATCCAGGACCGAGGAGCTGTTTTTT.

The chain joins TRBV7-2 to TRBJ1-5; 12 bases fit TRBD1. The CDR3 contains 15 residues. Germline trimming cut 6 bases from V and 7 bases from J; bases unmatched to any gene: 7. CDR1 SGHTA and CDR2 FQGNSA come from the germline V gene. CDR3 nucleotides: TGTGCCAGCAGTCCGGGACAGGGGGCTTGGCAGCCCCAGCATTTT. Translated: CASSPGQGAWQPQHF.